The 25 T cell receptor beta chains below come from one sample, sequenced in a study of identical twins. TCRdb redid the calling of the 5' RACE reads with MiXCR, one entry per CDR3 protein. The table includes over 500,000 distinct CDR3 sequences, around 20% detected once. The data were also submitted as part of a second study, on T cells expressing NK-cell markers.

The sequenced sample was CD4+ T cells sorted from blood. Receptors were obtained from a woman between 18 and 29 years old in good health.

The chain carries TRBV5-6 and TRBJ1-6; 9 nucleotides match TRBD1. Trimming at V came to 3 bases and at J to 5 bases, leaving 6 bases not matched to a gene. Germline V gene data show CDR1 as SGHDT and CDR2 as YYEEEE. The CDR3 runs to 16 residues. The CDR3, as DNA: TGTGCCAGCAGCTACCTTGGGACAGGGAATAATTCACCCCTCCACTTT. As protein: CASSYLGTGNNSPLHF.

This chain connects TRBV6-6 to TRBJ2-7; a possible D gene is TRBD2 (6 bases). This CDR3 has 12 amino acids. Germline V CDR1 and CDR2: MNHNY, SVGAGI (reference sequence). Between the trimmed V and J ends, which lost 5 bases and 6 bases, there was a span of 11 bases. CDR3 loop: CASSETSFEQYF. In DNA form, the CDR3 reads TGTGCCAGCAGTGAGACTAGTTTCGAGCAGTACTTC.

This rearrangement joins TRBV6-1 to TRBJ1-2, with D possibly TRBD1 on 5 matching bases. Trimming pared 5 bases from V and 3 bases from J, leaving 13 bases between. Looked up from germline, CDR1 is MNHNS and CDR2 is SASEGT. This CDR3 comprises 14 residues. The chain's CDR3 is CASSTRQNYYGYTF. The CDR3 DNA reads as TGTGCCAGCAGTACCAGACAGAATTACTATGGCTACACCTTC.

The V and J genes are TRBV5-1 and TRBJ2-2; 8 nucleotides match TRBD1. V trimming: 4 bases; J trimming: 2 bases; junction bases outside the gene matches: 10. Looked up from germline, CDR1 is SGHRS and CDR2 is YFSETQ. The CDR3 extends over 17 amino acids. CDR3 region: CASSGGAGGSNTGELFF. CDR3 nucleotides: TGCGCCAGCAGCGGTGGGGCAGGGGGCTCCAACACCGGGGAGCTGTTTTTT.

V usage is TRBV5-1 and J usage is TRBJ2-1, with 7 bases fitting TRBD1. With V trimmed by 4 bases and J by 8 bases, 6 bases remained unmatched. The CDR3 has 13 amino acids. Germline V gives CDR1 SGHRS, CDR2 YFSETQ. In DNA form, the CDR3 reads TGCGCCAGCAGCCGCGACAGGGCCGATGAGCAGTTCTTC. This codes for CASSRDRADEQFF. The variable domain in full, completed from reference TRBV5-1 and TRBJ2-1, reads KAGVTQTPRYLIKTRGQQVTLSCSPISGHRSVSWYQQTPGQGLQFLFEYFSETQRNKGNFPGRFSGRQFSNSRSEMNVSTLELGDSALYLCASSRDRADEQFFGPGTRLTVL.

A few counts support this clonotype. The V and J genes are TRBV28 and TRBJ2-3; TRBD1 might be the D (5 bases). Trimming shortened V by 6 bases and J by 2 bases, and 12 bases separated the two germline ends. Germline V gives CDR1 MDHEN, CDR2 SYDVKM. This CDR3 region has 14 residues. The CDR3 DNA follows: TGTGCCAGCAGGGTGGGGCCGCACACAGATACGCAGTATTTT. Encoded protein: CASRVGPHTDTQYF.

This clonotype was recorded at least ten times. The chain links TRBV20-1 to TRBJ2-7; 14 bases agree with TRBD2. The germline CDR1 and CDR2 sequences are DFQATT and SNEGSKA (reference sequence). Unmatched junction bases numbered 4, after V lost 5 bases and J lost 4 bases. The CDR3 has 14 residues. CDR3 in DNA: TGCAGTGCTGCTAGACTAGCGGGAGGGTACGAGCAGTACTTC. It specifies CSAARLAGGYEQYF.

Here the CDR3 DNA reads TGTGCCATCAGTGAGTCAGATCAGCCCCAGCATTTT. It codes for CAISESDQPQHF. The chain carries TRBV10-3 and TRBJ1-5, with D hard to call. With 0 bases removed from V and 5 bases from J, the gap between germline ends came to 2 bases. CDR3 length: 12 residues. Germline CDR1 is ENHRY and CDR2 is SYGVKD.

This clonotype was counted once. The chain employs TRBV10-3 and TRBJ2-2, with a weak D call TRBD2 (6 bases). The CDR3 spans 14 residues. Germline values: CDR1 ENHRY, CDR2 SYGVKD. V was trimmed by 7 bases and J by 4 bases, leaving 13 bases between them. The CDR3 DNA follows: TGTGCCATCACCGCGGGGTTCAGCACCGGGGAGCTGTTTTTT. Protein product: CAITAGFSTGELFF.

V is TRBV20-1 and J is TRBJ2-1, with D unclear. There are 12 residues in the CDR3. V gave up 4 bases and J gave up 8 bases, with 12 bases separating them. The V gene's germline CDR1 is DFQATT and CDR2 SNEGSKA (reference sequence). DNA of the CDR3: TGCAGTGCTAACCTACCTTCCCATGAGCAGTTCTTC. This codes for CSANLPSHEQFF.

This clonotype was counted between two and nine times. The chain combines TRBV12-3 or TRBV12-4 with TRBJ2-2; D gene uncertain. Trimming left V 0 bases short and J 7 bases short, with 6 bases between. The CDR3 length is 13 residues. CDR3 DNA sequence: TGTGCCAGCAGTTTAGCTGGGTACGGGGAGCTGTTTTTT. Its protein is CASSLAGYGELFF.

This sequence joins TRBV7-3 and TRBJ2-1; 7 positions agree with TRBD1. J lost 8 bases, V lost 5 bases, and 6 bases had no gene match. The CDR3 extends over 13 amino acids. The germline V gene encodes CDR1 SGHTA and CDR2 FQGTGA. This CDR3 reads CASSPGDRDEQFF. The CDR3 nucleotides read TGTGCCAGCAGCCCAGGGGACAGAGATGAGCAGTTCTTC.

The V gene is TRBV7-9, the J gene TRBJ1-3, with a possible D match to TRBD1 (5 bases). Germline-derived CDR1 and CDR2 are SEHNR and FQNEAQ (reference sequence). V was trimmed by 8 bases and J by 4 bases, leaving 15 bases between them. CDR3 length equals 14 residues. The CDR3 is CASGLTATGNTIYF. For the CDR3, the DNA is TGTGCCAGCGGACTGACAGCCACAGGAAACACCATATATTTT.

The CDR3 region has the DNA TGCGCCAGCAGTGCTGGCGGGAGTCTCAACGAGCAGTACTTC. Amino acid sequence: CASSAGGSLNEQYF. The gene calls are TRBV10-1 and TRBJ2-7, with 7 bases fitting TRBD2. The CDR3 is 14 residues long. The germline V gene has CDR1 WNHNN and CDR2 SYGVQD (reference sequence). Trimming took 4 bases from V and 5 from J; bases not matched to a gene: 8.

The chain recombines TRBV5-1 with TRBJ2-6; 9 bases fit TRBD2. Trimming took 4 bases from V and 0 from J; bases not matched to a gene: 5. Germline lookup yields CDR1 SGHRS and CDR2 YFSETQ. CDR3 length equals 17 residues. The CDR3 DNA reads as TGCGCCAGCAGCCGAACTAGCGGGTTCTCTGGGGCCAACGTCCTGACTTTC. Its protein product is CASSRTSGFSGANVLTF.

This clonotype has a handful of counts. This rearrangement joins TRBV21-1 to TRBJ2-3; the table's D call, TRBD2, has no DNA check behind it. TRBV21-1 is listed as a pseudogene. CDR3 length: 16 residues. CDR3 coding DNA: TGTGCCAGCAGCAAAGAAAAGCAGCGGCCCACAGATACGCAGTATTTT. Its translation is CASSKEKQRPTDTQYF.

V usage is TRBV10-3 and J usage is TRBJ2-2, with a weak D call TRBD2 (7 bases). Germline V gives CDR1 ENHRY, CDR2 SYGVKD. The CDR3 consists of 17 residues. The V end lost 3 bases, the J end lost 4 bases, and 18 bases lay between the germline ends. CDR3 DNA sequence: TGTGCCATCAGTGACGCTCGCAGGGGAGGGATCACCGGGGAGCTGTTTTTT. Encoded protein: CAISDARRGGITGELFF.

In regard to this clonotype: At one end the junction does not follow the germline gene, possibly because of a read error. This rearrangement joins TRBV7-7 to TRBJ2-1, with 7 nucleotides matching TRBD2. Germline CDR1 is SSHAT and CDR2 is FNYEAQ (reference sequence). The CDR3 extends over 16 amino acids. DNA for the CDR3: TGTGCTAGCAGCCTTTCGGGCAGCGGGGCATACAATGAGCAGTTCTTC. Translating it yields CASSLSGSGAYNEQFF.

There are many counts of this clonotype. The V gene is TRBV20-1, the J gene TRBJ2-7; 11 positions match TRBD2. J lost 2 bases, V lost 2 bases, and 11 bases had no gene match. CDR3 length: 17 residues. Germline CDR1 and CDR2: DFQATT and SNEGSKA (reference sequence). This chain's CDR3 is CSARMGGGTSGTYEQYF. Written as DNA, the CDR3 is TGCAGTGCTAGAATGGGCGGCGGGACTAGCGGAACCTACGAGCAGTACTTC.

The sample holds a few counts of this clonotype. The rearrangement uses TRBV6-5 and TRBJ2-1, with 9 bases identical to TRBD2. The CDR3 is made up of 16 amino acids. J lost 2 bases, V lost 4 bases, and 6 bases had no gene match. Germline V lookup: CDR1 MNHEY, CDR2 SVGAGI. The CDR3 region has the DNA TGTGCCAGCAGTTCCGGACTAGCGCTTACCTACAATGAGCAGTTCTTC. It is translated as CASSSGLALTYNEQFF.

This chain connects TRBV20-1 to TRBJ1-1; TRBD1 matches at 7 bases. The V gene's germline CDR1 is DFQATT and CDR2 SNEGSKA (reference sequence). CDR3 length: 14 amino acids. After removal of 5 bases from V and 4 bases from J, the junction contained 10 bases not matched to a gene. CDR3 residues: CSAQKGAGSTEAFF. CDR3 DNA sequence: TGCAGTGCTCAGAAGGGGGCCGGGAGCACTGAAGCTTTCTTT.

The genes are TRBV10-2 and TRBJ2-5; D is ambiguous. CDR3 length: 11 amino acids. Germline CDR1 reads WSHSY; CDR2 reads SAAADI. Trimming took off 8 bases at V and 2 bases at J, with 6 bases between the two ends. CDR3 loop: CASGWQETQYF. The DNA of the CDR3 is TGCGCCAGCGGGTGGCAAGAGACCCAGTACTTC.

This clonotype has just a few counts. This chain uses TRBV6-5 with TRBJ1-2; D possibly corresponds to TRBD1 (5 bases). This CDR3 comprises 14 residues. V was trimmed by 0 bases and J by 8 bases, leaving 13 bases between them. Germline assignment: CDR1 MNHEY and CDR2 SVGAGI. Here the CDR3 reads CASSYSLGTLGYTF. The CDR3 nucleotides read TGTGCCAGCAGTTACTCGCTCGGGACGTTGGGCTACACCTTC.

The chain employs TRBV6-1 and TRBJ2-7; tentatively, D is TRBD2 (6 bases). From germline, CDR1 is MNHNS and CDR2 SASEGT. The CDR3 runs 14 residues. The V end lost 6 bases, the J end lost 3 bases, and 15 bases lay between the germline ends. The CDR3 protein is CASRPSGSSYEQYF. As DNA, the CDR3 is TGTGCCAGCAGACCGAGCGGGTCCAGCTACGAGCAGTACTTC.

This clonotype was recorded a few times. V usage is TRBV10-3 and J usage is TRBJ2-1, with 7 bases matching TRBD2. This CDR3 spans 13 amino acids. V trimming: 6 bases; J trimming: 6 bases; junction bases outside the gene matches: 5. Germline assignment: CDR1 ENHRY and CDR2 SYGVKD. This CDR3 reads CAIRSGETNEQFF. As DNA, the CDR3 is TGTGCCATCAGAAGCGGGGAGACCAATGAGCAGTTCTTC.